Each of the 2 T cell receptor beta chains below was sequenced from the same sample in a study of T cells after yellow fever vaccination. TCRdb used MiXCR to reprocess the 5' RACE reads, holding one entry per CDR3 protein. The sample includes around 310,000 distinct CDR3 sequences, 8% to 10% seen only once; the top ten take 15% to 20%. This material consisted of PBMCs, taken on the day of the first yellow fever vaccination. The receptors were sampled from a man between 18 and 35 years old who received the YFV17D yellow fever vaccine.

This clonotype has ten or more counts. The chain couples TRBV5-1 to TRBJ1-1; D is ambiguous. Germline V gene sequence: CDR1 SGHRS, CDR2 YFSETQ. This CDR3 is 14 amino acids long. V was cut by 0 bases and J by 0 bases, with 6 bases left in between. DNA of the CDR3: TGCGCCAGCAGCTTGGAATCCATGAACACTGAAGCTTTCTTT. This sequence encodes CASSLESMNTEAFF.

The gene calls are TRBV12-3 or TRBV12-4 and TRBJ2-1; tentatively, D is TRBD1 (6 bases). The CDR3 is made up of 14 amino acids. Trimming pared 4 bases from V and 10 bases from J, leaving 17 bases between. CDR3 coding DNA: TGTGCCAGCAGTTCTAGGTGGACAGTAAGGGAGCAGTTCTTC. It codes for CASSSRWTVREQFF.